These 24 T cell receptor beta chains came from one sample sequenced in a study of blood T cell repertoires in COVID-19. Profiling relied on immunoSEQ multiplex PCR, and the TCRdb table lists in-frame clones only, not all of them. The table shows approximately 200,000 clones, with about 90% occurring only once. The material sequenced was peripheral blood. The source of these receptors is a man in his forties with active or convalescent COVID-19.

V and J are TRBV5-5 and TRBJ1-2; D gene unclear. The CDR3 loop spans 15 amino acids. Trimming stripped 4 bases from V and 1 base from J, with 14 bases between. Germline-derived CDR1 and CDR2 are SGHKS and YYEKEE (reference sequence). CDR3 coding DNA: TGTGCCAGCAGCCCGTTTTGGGAGAATAACTATGGCTACACCTTC. It is translated as CASSPFWENNYGYTF.

The chain couples TRBV6-5 to TRBJ1-2, with unresolved D. The CDR3 consists of 11 residues. Trimming stripped 9 bases from V and 7 bases from J, with 12 bases between. Germline CDR1 is MNHEY and CDR2 is SVGAGI. CDR3 amino acids: CASDIAGGYTF. In nucleotides, the CDR3 is TGTGCCAGTGATATTGCGGGTGGCTACACCTTC.

The J gene is TRBJ1-4, the V gene TRBV7-9; TRBD1 agrees at 9 bases. With 4 bases clipped from V and 8 bases from J, the junction kept 11 bases outside the gene matches. The CDR3 consists of 16 residues. Looked up from germline, CDR1 is SEHNR and CDR2 is FQNEAQ (reference sequence). CDR3 nucleotide sequence: TGTGCCAGCAGCTCCACTAGGACAGGGGAAGGAGAAAAACTGTTTTTT. Protein sequence: CASSSTRTGEGEKLFF.

The chain links TRBV7-2 to TRBJ2-5; D call uncertain. V shed 5 bases and J shed 2 bases, with 15 bases lying between them. This CDR3 comprises 15 residues. CDR1 is SGHTA and CDR2 is FQGNSA in the germline V gene. For the CDR3, the DNA is TGTGCCAGCAGCCCCCAAAGAGCGCTGCAAGAGACCCAGTACTTC. Protein: CASSPQRALQETQYF.

V usage is TRBV6-1 and J usage is TRBJ2-6; perhaps TRBD1 as D (5 bases). The length of the CDR3 is 16 residues. Germline V gives CDR1 MNHNS, CDR2 SASEGT. Trimming shortened V by 2 bases and J by 2 bases, and 10 bases separated the two germline ends. CDR3 in amino acids: CASSEWGRAGANVLTF. The CDR3 DNA reads TGTGCCAGCAGTGAATGGGGCAGGGCTGGGGCCAACGTCCTGACTTTC.

This clone has more than one count but fewer than ten. The chain combines TRBV5-1 with TRBJ1-1; 11 bases fit TRBD1. The germline V gene encodes CDR1 SGHRS and CDR2 YFSETQ. The CDR3 length is 15 residues. With V trimmed by 4 bases and J by 3 bases, 5 bases remained unmatched. CDR3 region: CASSVGQGAYTEAFF. The CDR3 region has the DNA TGCGCCAGCAGCGTCGGACAGGGGGCGTACACTGAAGCTTTCTTT. Combining the CDR3 with reference TRBV5-1 and TRBJ1-1 gives the whole variable domain KAGVTQTPRYLIKTRGQQVTLSCSPISGHRSVSWYQQTPGQGLQFLFEYFSETQRNKGNFPGRFSGRQFSNSRSEMNVSTLELGDSALYLCASSVGQGAYTEAFFGQGTRLTVV.

The V gene is TRBV5-4, the J gene TRBJ2-1; 11 bases map to TRBD2. The CDR3 totals 16 residues. V dropped 4 bases and J dropped 7; count of bases not matched to a gene: 10. CDR1 and CDR2 from the germline V gene are SGHNT and YYREEE (reference sequence). The CDR3 nucleotides are TGTGCCAGCAGCCTCCTACTAGCGGGAGTAGGGAATGAGCAGTTCTTC. Residues: CASSLLLAGVGNEQFF. The complete variable domain, with remaining parts taken from reference TRBV5-4 and TRBJ2-1, reads ETGVTQSPTHLIKTRGQQVTLRCSSQSGHNTVSWYQQALGQGPQFIFQYYREEENGRGNFPPRFSGLQFPNYSSELNVNALELDDSALYLCASSLLLAGVGNEQFFGPGTRLTVL.

This clone was seen just once. The chain combines TRBV18 with TRBJ2-5; 7 bases fit TRBD2. V was clipped by 3 bases and J by 5 bases; unmatched bases: 9. CDR1 is KGHSH, CDR2 LQKENI, per germline. The CDR3 is made up of 15 amino acids. The CDR3 sequence: CASSPPGTIRETQYF. The DNA for the CDR3 is TGTGCCAGCTCACCTCCCGGGACTATCCGCGAGACCCAGTACTTC.

This rearrangement joins TRBV3-1 (or the pseudogene TRBV3-2) to TRBJ2-5, with D hard to call. There are 14 residues in the CDR3. With 1 base removed from V and 4 bases from J, the gap between germline ends came to 10 bases. Germline CDR1 LGHDT, CDR2 YNNKEL (reference sequence). This CDR3 reads CASSQGPRRETQYF. CDR3 in DNA: TGTGCCAGCAGCCAAGGGCCACGGAGAGAGACCCAGTACTTC.

V and J are TRBV4-2 and TRBJ2-5, with 9 bases aligning to TRBD2. Germline CDR1 reads LGHNA; CDR2 reads YNFKEQ. The CDR3 is 14 residues long. V trimming: 6 bases; J trimming: 5 bases; junction bases outside the gene matches: 7. The CDR3 protein is CASSQERGAETQYF. The CDR3 DNA reads TGTGCCAGCAGTCAGGAGCGGGGGGCTGAGACCCAGTACTTC.

This chain joins TRBV3-1 (or the pseudogene TRBV3-2) and TRBJ1-2, with 9 bases identical to TRBD1. V was pared by 3 bases and J by 5 bases, with 7 bases of the junction left unmatched. The CDR3 sequence is 15 residues long. Germline V gene lookup returns CDR1 LGHDT and CDR2 YNNKEL (reference sequence). The CDR3 reads CASSQSTGGGYGYTF. CDR3 in DNA: TGTGCCAGCAGCCAGTCTACAGGGGGCGGATATGGCTACACCTTC.

This clone occurred a few times. The chain joins TRBV7-9 to TRBJ2-7; TRBD1 matches at 9 bases. CDR3 length equals 15 residues. The V gene's germline CDR1 is SEHNR and CDR2 FQNEAQ (reference sequence). Trimming took 3 bases from V and 3 from J; bases not matched to a gene: 6. Here the CDR3 DNA reads TGTGCCAGCAGCTTCCGACAGGGGGAGAACTACGAGCAGTACTTC. Protein sequence: CASSFRQGENYEQYF.

The chain joins TRBV7-2 to TRBJ1-4; 7 nucleotides line up with TRBD1. The CDR3 is 18 amino acids. Per germline, CDR1 SGHTA and CDR2 FQGNSA. Losses at the gene ends were 1 base for V and 4 bases for J; bases not matched to a gene: 12. CDR3 amino acids: CASSLGTGALPLNEKLFF. Written as DNA, the CDR3 is TGTGCCAGCAGCTTAGGTACAGGGGCCCTCCCGCTTAATGAAAAACTGTTTTTT.

The sample holds one count of this clone. The chain is built from TRBV10-2 and TRBJ1-5; D possibly corresponds to TRBD1 (5 bases). The CDR3 runs to 14 residues. The V gene's germline CDR1 is WSHSY and CDR2 SAAADI. Trimming stripped 4 bases from V and 4 bases from J, with 11 bases between. The CDR3 DNA reads as TGCGCCAGCAGTGGTCAGACAGAAAATCAGCCCCAGCATTTT. Amino acid sequence: CASSGQTENQPQHF.

The rearrangement joins TRBV27 to TRBJ2-7, with 9 bases fitting TRBD1. The trim removed 4 bases at V and 0 bases at J, leaving 7 bases unmatched. Germline V gene lookup returns CDR1 MNHEY and CDR2 SMNVEV (reference sequence). The CDR3 sequence is 16 residues long. The DNA of the CDR3 is TGTGCCAGCAGTTCAGGACAGGGGCTGACCTCCTACGAGCAGTACTTC. Translation gives CASSSGQGLTSYEQYF.

The chain couples TRBV9 to TRBJ2-3; D is ambiguous. V was pared by 4 bases and J by 0 bases, with 12 bases between. CDR1 and CDR2 from the germline V gene are SGDLS and YYNGEE. The CDR3 consists of 15 residues. The DNA for the CDR3 is TGTGCCAGCAGCACCGACACGGTCAGCACAGATACGCAGTATTTT. Residues: CASSTDTVSTDTQYF.

This sequence joins TRBV9 and TRBJ1-6; D unresolved. Germline assignment: CDR1 SGDLS and CDR2 YYNGEE. The CDR3 sequence is 15 residues long. V dropped 3 bases and J dropped 6 bases, with 13 bases sitting between them. CDR3 bases: TGTGCCAGCAGCGAATCAACAACCCTTAATTCACCCCTCCACTTT. The encoded protein is CASSESTTLNSPLHF. Supplemented by reference TRBV9 and TRBJ1-6, the full variable domain reads DSGVTQTPKHLITATGQRVTLRCSPRSGDLSVYWYQQSLDQGLQFLIQYYNGEERAKGNILERFSAQQFPDLHSELNLSSLELGDSALYFCASSESTTLNSPLHFGNGTRLTVT.

This clone was seen just once. This chain joins TRBV27 and TRBJ2-3; TRBD2 aligns across 8 bases. The J segment lost 2 bases and the V segment lost 6 bases, leaving 19 bases of the junction unmatched. The CDR3 covers 19 residues. The germline CDR1 and CDR2 sequences are MNHEY and SMNVEV (reference sequence). In nucleotides, the CDR3 is TGTGCCAGCAGATCGTCGGGAGCGGGAGTACCACTTATCACAGATACGCAGTATTTT. Its translation is CASRSSGAGVPLITDTQYF.

The rearrangement joins TRBV19 to TRBJ1-5; D not certain. This CDR3 is 13 amino acids long. Germline V lookup: CDR1 LNHDA, CDR2 SQIVND (reference sequence). The V end lost 9 bases, the J end lost 8 bases, and 17 bases lay between the germline ends. CDR3 in amino acids: CASRRPGPEPQHF. The CDR3 coding sequence is TGTGCCAGCCGACGACCGGGTCCGGAGCCCCAGCATTTT.

This chain joins TRBV28 and TRBJ2-7; D gene ambiguous. The germline V gene has CDR1 MDHEN and CDR2 SYDVKM. The CDR3 extends over 13 amino acids. V lost 2 bases and J 0 bases, leaving 5 bases between the germline ends. CDR3 coding DNA: TGTGCCAGCAGTTTACTGAGCTCCTACGAGCAGTACTTC. Translating gives CASSLLSSYEQYF.

This rearrangement joins TRBV19 to TRBJ1-5; 10 bases agree with TRBD1. V trimming: 5 bases; J trimming: 2 bases; junction bases outside the gene matches: 9. The CDR3 is made up of 17 amino acids. CDR1 is LNHDA and CDR2 is SQIVND in the germline V gene (reference sequence). The CDR3 bases are TGTGCCAGTAGTCTCAACGCCGGGACAGGGGGCAATCAGCCCCAGCATTTT. Protein product: CASSLNAGTGGNQPQHF.

The rearrangement uses TRBV5-1 and TRBJ2-1; no clear D. Looked up from germline, CDR1 is SGHRS and CDR2 is YFSETQ. Trimming took off 0 bases at V and 8 bases at J, with 6 bases between the two ends. The CDR3 has 12 residues. CDR3 region: CASSLAIHEQFF. The CDR3 nucleotides are TGCGCCAGCAGCTTGGCAATCCATGAGCAGTTCTTC. The entire variable domain, with the rest obtained from reference TRBV5-1 and TRBJ2-1, is as follows: KAGVTQTPRYLIKTRGQQVTLSCSPISGHRSVSWYQQTPGQGLQFLFEYFSETQRNKGNFPGRFSGRQFSNSRSEMNVSTLELGDSALYLCASSLAIHEQFFGPGTRLTVL.

This chain links TRBV6-2 or TRBV6-3 with TRBJ1-4; possible D gene TRBD1, 5 bases. V lost 6 bases, J lost 8 bases, and 7 bases lay in between. The CDR3 spans 11 residues. Germline assignment: CDR1 MNHEY and CDR2 SVGEGT. CDR3 loop: CASSGAEKLFF. The CDR3 bases are TGTGCCAGCAGCGGGGCAGAAAAACTGTTTTTT.

The chain links TRBV5-5 to TRBJ1-5; D unresolved. This CDR3 comprises 14 residues. Germline lookup yields CDR1 SGHKS and CDR2 YYEKEE (reference sequence). Trimming took 3 bases from V and 4 from J, leaving 11 bases between them. Written as DNA, the CDR3 is TGTGCCAGCAGCTGGGAGGGATTGAATCAGCCCCAGCATTTT. Protein product: CASSWEGLNQPQHF.